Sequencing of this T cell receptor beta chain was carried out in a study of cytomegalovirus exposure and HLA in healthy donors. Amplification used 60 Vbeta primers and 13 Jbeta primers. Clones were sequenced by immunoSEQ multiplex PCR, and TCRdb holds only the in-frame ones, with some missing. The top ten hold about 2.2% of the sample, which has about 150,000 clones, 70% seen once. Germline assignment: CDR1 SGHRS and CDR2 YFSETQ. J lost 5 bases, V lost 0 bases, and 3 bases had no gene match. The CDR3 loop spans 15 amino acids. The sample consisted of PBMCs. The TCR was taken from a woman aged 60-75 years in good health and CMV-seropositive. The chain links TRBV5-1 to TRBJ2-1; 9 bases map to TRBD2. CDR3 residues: CASSLESGRNNEQFF. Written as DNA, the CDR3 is TGCGCCAGCAGCTTGGAAAGCGGGAGGAACAATGAGCAGTTCTTC.